This TCR beta chain derives from a study of cytomegalovirus exposure and HLA in healthy donors listed by TCRdb under 2017. About the investigation overall: A later analysis indicated that the 120 validation repertoires were generated on the platform also employed for the 670 or so repertoires of the first cohort. The study was designed to test whether signatures of past pathogen exposure could be identified by cataloging public T cell receptors. A separate validation cohort of roughly 130 different subjects was used in addition to the approximately 700-subject first cohort. The study combined high-throughput TCR immunosequencing, statistical association of individual TCRs with disease status, and machine learning to predict cytomegalovirus infection status.

General findings and caveats noted by the study authors: In vitro tests confirmed that three of the cytomegalovirus-associated TCR beta chains recognize cytomegalovirus antigens. Cytomegalovirus status was reported to be diagnosed by the classifier with high specificity and sensitivity in both the original and validation cohorts. Subsequent analysis determined that TCRs grouped into clusters in the first cohort also showed a tendency toward co-occurrence across the 120 or so validation repertoires, and about 94% of cluster scores exceeded 0. Most TCR sequences were seen in very few donors, while some public TCRs were found in many individuals. The validation cohort had no HLA typing available for a later analysis, so co-occurrence within that cohort was assessed over all 110 or so repertoires. According to the authors, the approach could potentially be generalized to other disease states and immunological phenotypes. The study gave a list of 150 to 200 TCR beta chains associated with cytomegalovirus.

Based on the germline V gene (reference sequence), the CDR1 and CDR2 sequences are GTSNPN and SVGIG. The CDR3 runs 12 amino acids, cysteine and phenylalanine included. The kept DNA is CDR3 alone, 36 bases in frame from the first base. This clone has a single count. This receptor's antigen is unknown. No qualities accompany the bases; no much larger clone lies one base away. The library was built by means of the immunoSEQ multiplex PCR assay. Per the source publication's procedure: To diagnose cytomegalovirus status from the catalog of TCR beta chain sequences, a statistical classification framework was built. TCRdb retrieved this table from immuneACCESS and kept in-frame rearrangements only. Not all clones are present; in checked studies, unresolved V genes account for under half, and no reason is known for the remainder. Clone size and the V and J calls come from that table; the DNA yielded D and trimming. Recorded for this sample are 260,000 or so clones; 90% of them occurred a single time. 3% to 3.5% of the sample rests with the top ten.

The donors were included in the validation cohort of some 120 subjects, a group kept apart from the approximately 700-subject first cohort. Sequencing was performed on PBMCs. The chain is made from TRBV30 and TRBJ1-2; possibly the D gene is TRBD1, per 5 matching bases. The sequence was collected from a woman aged 25 to 39 in good health and CMV-seronegative. CDR3 protein: CASDKTSYGYTF. At the DNA level, the sequence is TGTGCATCGGACAAGACCTCTTATGGCTACACCTTC.